The source of this TCR beta chain is a study of T cells in Graves' hyperthyroidism and ophthalmopathy. The CDR3 has 14 residues. Germline V lookup: CDR1 GTSNPN, CDR2 SVGIG (reference sequence). In patients aged 18 to 65, hyperthyroidism was newly diagnosed, with duration under 2 months. TCR beta CDR3 region amplification was performed from RNA transcripts. The HTBI primer set drove a first-round RT-PCR of the TCR CDR3. TCRdb used MiXCR to reprocess the multiplex PCR reads, holding one entry per CDR3 protein. The data show hundreds of thousands of distinct CDR3 sequences, 15% to 20% seen once. With respect to this clonotype: Its cognate antigen is unknown. This sequence may be a read error, since a much larger clone differs from it by one base.

Study findings and constraints: Ophthalmopathy was model-predicted a median approximately six months pre-onset.

The clonotype comes from a woman younger than 45 with Graves' hyperthyroidism. The specimen was blood. J is TRBJ1-4 and V is TRBV30; D uncertain. The CDR3 protein is CVCPGPTTNEKLFF. The CDR3 region has the DNA TGTGTCTGCCCTGGCCCTACAACTAATGAAAAACTGTTTTTT. Based on the CDR3 plus reference TRBV30 and TRBJ1-4, the full variable domain is SQTIHQWPATLVQPVGSPLSLECTVEGTSNPNLYWYRQAAGRGLQLLFYSVGIGQISSEVPQNLSASRPQDRQFILSSKKLLLSDSGFYLCVCPGPTTNEKLFFGSGTQLSVL.